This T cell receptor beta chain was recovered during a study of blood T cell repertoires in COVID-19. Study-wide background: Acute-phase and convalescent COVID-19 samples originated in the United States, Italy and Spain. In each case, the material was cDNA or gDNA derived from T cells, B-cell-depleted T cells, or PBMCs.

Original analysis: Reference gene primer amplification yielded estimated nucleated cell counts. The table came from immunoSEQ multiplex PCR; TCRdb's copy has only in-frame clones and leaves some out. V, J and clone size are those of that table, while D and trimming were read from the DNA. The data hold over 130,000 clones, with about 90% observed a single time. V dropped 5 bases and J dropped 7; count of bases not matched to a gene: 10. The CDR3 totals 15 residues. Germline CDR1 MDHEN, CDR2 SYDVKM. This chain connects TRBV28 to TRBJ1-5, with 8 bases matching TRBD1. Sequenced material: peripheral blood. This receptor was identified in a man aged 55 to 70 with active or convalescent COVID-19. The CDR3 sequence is CASSIRTGSYQPQHF. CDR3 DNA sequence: TGTGCCAGCAGTATACGGACAGGGTCGTACCAGCCCCAGCATTTT.